Listed below are T cell receptor beta chains from one sample, sequenced in a study of tumor-infiltrating lymphocytes in primary liver carcinoma. Each CDR3 protein gets one entry after TCRdb re-called the multiplex PCR reads with MiXCR. The data show roughly 190,000 distinct CDR3 sequences, around four fifths seen once. The sequencing input was tumor tissue from primary liver carcinoma. Receptors originate from a man aged 35-49 years with primary liver carcinoma and hepatitis B virus infection. Each CDR3 is given with its conserved first and last residue. Each record gives: V gene, J gene, CDR3 length, D gene, clone size, CDR3 DNA, CDR3 protein. A D gene is named only where the DNA matches it firmly. Only some rows state a clone size, as once, few, many or a class for expanded clones.

V gene: TRBV7-8
J gene: TRBJ2-7
CDR3 length: 17
D gene: TRBD2
clone size: -
CDR3 DNA: TGTGCCAGCAGCATGAAGGGAGGGACTACAGTTACCTTCGAGCAGTACTTC
CDR3 protein: CASSMKGGTTVTFEQYF

V gene: TRBV6-6
J gene: TRBJ2-3
CDR3 length: 14
D gene: -
clone size: -
CDR3 DNA: TGTCCCAGCAGGCAAGGGTTTATCACAGATACGCAGTATTTC
CDR3 protein: CPSRQGFITDTQYF

V gene: TRBV28
J gene: TRBJ2-3
CDR3 length: 17
D gene: TRBD1
clone size: -
CDR3 DNA: TGTGACAGCAGTCTAACCGCACAGGGGGCGGACTCAGATACGCAATATTTT
CDR3 protein: CDSSLTAQGADSDTQYF

V gene: TRBV29-1
J gene: TRBJ2-7
CDR3 length: 14
D gene: -
clone size: once
CDR3 DNA: TGCAGCGTTTCGAGAGGGCGCTTTCTCGAGGAACAGTACTTC
CDR3 protein: CSVSRGRFLEEQYF

V gene: TRBV6-1
J gene: TRBJ2-3
CDR3 length: 12
D gene: TRBD1
clone size: -
CDR3 DNA: TGTGCCAGCAAATCGAGGACAGGCACGCGGTATTTT
CDR3 protein: CASKSRTGTRYF

V gene: TRBV29-1
J gene: TRBJ2-2
CDR3 length: 14
D gene: TRBD1
clone size: many
CDR3 DNA: TGCAGCGTTGAGGGACAGGGGGCGCCCGGGGAGCTGTTTTTT
CDR3 protein: CSVEGQGAPGELFF

V gene: TRBV11-1
J gene: TRBJ2-7
CDR3 length: 15
D gene: -
clone size: many
CDR3 DNA: TGTGCCAGCAGCTTAATGGGATCGGGAGAATACGAGCAGTACTTC
CDR3 protein: CASSLMGSGEYEQYF

V gene: TRBV19
J gene: TRBJ2-1
CDR3 length: 17
D gene: -
clone size: few
CDR3 DNA: TGTGCCAGTAGTACCCGGGACAGTACTCCCCCGGGGGATGAGCAGTTCTTC
CDR3 protein: CASSTRDSTPPGDEQFF

V gene: TRBV29-1
J gene: TRBJ1-1
CDR3 length: 11
D gene: -
clone size: -
CDR3 DNA: TGTAGCGTTAACCCTAGCCTCGGAGCTTTTTTT
CDR3 protein: CSVNPSLGAFF

V gene: TRBV11-2
J gene: TRBJ2-6
CDR3 length: 21
D gene: TRBD1
clone size: -
CDR3 DNA: TGTGCTAGCATCATGGGGGGAGACAGGGGCATTTCCCACTCTGGGACCAACGTCCTGACTTTC
CDR3 protein: CASIMGGDRGISHSGTNVLTF

V gene: TRBV12-3/TRBV12-4
J gene: TRBJ1-1
CDR3 length: 14
D gene: -
clone size: -
CDR3 DNA: TGTGCCAGTAGTGGACGTCGGGGGCCGGCTGAAGCTTTCTTT
CDR3 protein: CASSGRRGPAEAFF

V gene: TRBV6-5
J gene: TRBJ2-5
CDR3 length: 15
D gene: -
clone size: -
CDR3 DNA: TGTGCCAGCATGTTCAACTCCGGGACGGAAGAGACCCAGTACTTC
CDR3 protein: CASMFNSGTEETQYF

V gene: TRBV29-1
J gene: TRBJ2-7
CDR3 length: 13
D gene: -
clone size: -
CDR3 DNA: TGCAGCGTCGATACAGGGTATGACGACGAGCAATACTTT
CDR3 protein: CSVDTGYDDEQYF

V gene: TRBV29-1
J gene: TRBJ2-7
CDR3 length: 15
D gene: -
clone size: -
CDR3 DNA: TGCAGCGTCGCGGGGCTAGGGGGCAGTAGGTATGAGCAGTACTTC
CDR3 protein: CSVAGLGGSRYEQYF

V gene: TRBV11-2
J gene: TRBJ2-5
CDR3 length: 11
D gene: -
clone size: -
CDR3 DNA: TGTTCCAGCGGCTTAAAAGAGACCCAGTACTTC
CDR3 protein: CSSGLKETQYF

V gene: TRBV5-1
J gene: TRBJ2-3
CDR3 length: 20
D gene: TRBD1
clone size: -
CDR3 DNA: TGCAGCAGCAGACTTTCAGGGGGCGGCCCTGCGCTGCCTAGCACAGATACGCAGTATTTT
CDR3 protein: CSSRLSGGGPALPSTDTQYF

V gene: TRBV6-5
J gene: TRBJ2-5
CDR3 length: 14
D gene: TRBD2
clone size: -
CDR3 DNA: TGTGCCAGCAGGTACGCGGGGGGCAAGGAGACCCAGTACTTC
CDR3 protein: CASRYAGGKETQYF

V gene: TRBV11-2
J gene: TRBJ2-5
CDR3 length: 14
D gene: -
clone size: -
CDR3 DNA: TGTGCCAGCAGCCTGACGAGTAACCGAGAAACCCAGTACTTC
CDR3 protein: CASSLTSNRETQYF

V gene: TRBV29-1
J gene: TRBJ1-5
CDR3 length: 13
D gene: -
clone size: -
CDR3 DNA: TGCAGCGTAACCAGTGGGGGCGGCCAGTCCCAGCATTTT
CDR3 protein: CSVTSGGGQSQHF

V gene: TRBV13
J gene: TRBJ1-6
CDR3 length: 16
D gene: TRBD1
clone size: -
CDR3 DNA: TGTGCCGGCTGCTCACCCGGGGACAGAGGCGATTCACCCCTCCACTTT
CDR3 protein: CAGCSPGDRGDSPLHF

V gene: TRBV6-2/TRBV6-3
J gene: TRBJ2-1
CDR3 length: 13
D gene: -
clone size: -
CDR3 DNA: TGTGCCAGCGGACATGTCCCAGGGAGTGAGCAGTTCTTC
CDR3 protein: CASGHVPGSEQFF

V gene: TRBV11-1
J gene: TRBJ2-4
CDR3 length: 17
D gene: TRBD2
clone size: -
CDR3 DNA: TGTGCCAGCAGCTTTCCTGGGAATAGCGGGAGCAAAAACATTAAGTACTTC
CDR3 protein: CASSFPGNSGSKNIKYF

V gene: TRBV6-1
J gene: TRBJ2-3
CDR3 length: 14
D gene: -
clone size: -
CDR3 DNA: TGTGCTAACATTCTTGGGCCTTTGGGGGATACGCAGTATTTT
CDR3 protein: CANILGPLGDTQYF

V gene: TRBV28
J gene: TRBJ2-5
CDR3 length: 14
D gene: -
clone size: many
CDR3 DNA: TGTGCCAGCAGTTTGGCACAGGGCCGGGAGACCCAGTACTTC
CDR3 protein: CASSLAQGRETQYF

V gene: TRBV11-2
J gene: TRBJ2-7
CDR3 length: 15
D gene: -
clone size: -
CDR3 DNA: TGTGCCAGTAGCTTGAGAACAAGGCCTACGGAAGAGCAATACTTC
CDR3 protein: CASSLRTRPTEEQYF

V gene: TRBV11-1
J gene: TRBJ1-1
CDR3 length: 15
D gene: -
clone size: -
CDR3 DNA: TGTCCCAGCAGCTCAGCAGGGGCTGGGAACACTGAAACTTTCTTT
CDR3 protein: CPSSSAGAGNTETFF

V gene: TRBV29-1
J gene: TRBJ2-7
CDR3 length: 16
D gene: -
clone size: -
CDR3 DNA: TGCAGCGCCATGACATCTTGGACTGGCATTCCCTACGAGCAGTACTTC
CDR3 protein: CSAMTSWTGIPYEQYF

V gene: TRBV4-3
J gene: TRBJ2-5
CDR3 length: 13
D gene: -
clone size: -
CDR3 DNA: TGTGCCAGCAGCCAAGTCCTAATGGCGGCCCAGAACTTC
CDR3 protein: CASSQVLMAAQNF

V gene: TRBV12-3/TRBV12-4
J gene: TRBJ2-5
CDR3 length: 13
D gene: TRBD2
clone size: few
CDR3 DNA: TGTGCCAGTAGTTTAGCGGGAGTAGGGACCCAGTACTTC
CDR3 protein: CASSLAGVGTQYF

V gene: TRBV6-1
J gene: TRBJ1-5
CDR3 length: 14
D gene: -
clone size: -
CDR3 DNA: TGCGCCAGCAGTGTGGCGAGGGAAAAGACGCCCCAACATTTT
CDR3 protein: CASSVAREKTPQHF

V gene: TRBV14
J gene: TRBJ2-1
CDR3 length: 16
D gene: TRBD2
clone size: few
CDR3 DNA: TGTGCCAGTAGTGCCTTAGCGGGATGGGTAAATAATGAACAGTTCTTC
CDR3 protein: CASSALAGWVNNEQFF

V gene: TRBV19
J gene: TRBJ2-5
CDR3 length: 13
D gene: TRBD2
clone size: -
CDR3 DNA: TGTGCCAGTAGTACGGGGATGCGGGAGACCCTGTACTTC
CDR3 protein: CASSTGMRETLYF

V gene: TRBV5-4
J gene: TRBJ2-3
CDR3 length: 17
D gene: TRBD2
clone size: -
CDR3 DNA: TGTGCCAGCAGCTCAGGGGCTAGCGGGCTGCTCACAGATACGCAGTATTTT
CDR3 protein: CASSSGASGLLTDTQYF

V gene: TRBV30
J gene: TRBJ1-2
CDR3 length: 14
D gene: -
clone size: -
CDR3 DNA: TGTGCCTGGAGTCGACGCGGAACAGACTATGCCTACACCTTC
CDR3 protein: CAWSRRGTDYAYTF

V gene: TRBV29-1
J gene: TRBJ2-5
CDR3 length: 15
D gene: -
clone size: -
CDR3 DNA: TGCAGCGGTGAATCCGCGGCCGGTAGAACGGAGACCCAGTACTTC
CDR3 protein: CSGESAAGRTETQYF

V gene: TRBV11-2
J gene: TRBJ2-6
CDR3 length: 15
D gene: -
clone size: -
CDR3 DNA: TGTGCCACCCAGCGGCCGCACTCTGGGGCCAACGTACTGTCTTTC
CDR3 protein: CATQRPHSGANVLSF

V gene: TRBV11-2
J gene: TRBJ2-3
CDR3 length: 16
D gene: -
clone size: -
CDR3 DNA: TGTGTCAGCAGCTTCCTAGCGAGAACATTCACAGATACGCAGTATTTT
CDR3 protein: CVSSFLARTFTDTQYF

V gene: TRBV4-1
J gene: TRBJ2-3
CDR3 length: 14
D gene: -
clone size: -
CDR3 DNA: TGCGCCAGGAGTCAAAAAGAAGGCACAGATACGCAGTATTTT
CDR3 protein: CARSQKEGTDTQYF

V gene: TRBV11-1
J gene: TRBJ2-7
CDR3 length: 15
D gene: -
clone size: -
CDR3 DNA: TGTACCAGGAGCTCATCCCGGGACTCCTCCTACAAGCAGTACTTC
CDR3 protein: CTRSSSRDSSYKQYF

V gene: TRBV6-6
J gene: TRBJ1-2
CDR3 length: 14
D gene: -
clone size: once
CDR3 DNA: TGTGCCAGTCGACTTACTGGGGGCAGGGAATGCTACACCTTC
CDR3 protein: CASRLTGGRECYTF

V gene: TRBV7-9
J gene: TRBJ2-7
CDR3 length: 12
D gene: -
clone size: -
CDR3 DNA: TGTGCCAGCAGCCAGGAACAGGGCGAGCAGTACTTC
CDR3 protein: CASSQEQGEQYF

V gene: TRBV29-1
J gene: TRBJ2-5
CDR3 length: 15
D gene: -
clone size: -
CDR3 DNA: TGCAGCGTTGAAGATAAGACAGGGAGGTCAGAGACCCAGTACTTC
CDR3 protein: CSVEDKTGRSETQYF

V gene: TRBV11-1
J gene: TRBJ2-4
CDR3 length: 17
D gene: TRBD2
clone size: -
CDR3 DNA: TGTGTCAGAAGCTTTCCCGGGACTAACGGGACCAAAAACATTCTGTACTTC
CDR3 protein: CVRSFPGTNGTKNILYF

V gene: TRBV4-1
J gene: TRBJ2-4
CDR3 length: 16
D gene: TRBD2
clone size: -
CDR3 DNA: TGTGCCAGCGGCCAAGAGGCGGGAGGGCCGGGTGACATTCAGTACTTC
CDR3 protein: CASGQEAGGPGDIQYF

V gene: TRBV11-2
J gene: TRBJ2-3
CDR3 length: 15
D gene: -
clone size: -
CDR3 DNA: TGTGCCAGCAAAGGGATTAGTGGAGACACAGATACGCAGTATTTT
CDR3 protein: CASKGISGDTDTQYF

V gene: TRBV11-2
J gene: TRBJ2-6
CDR3 length: 21
D gene: -
clone size: -
CDR3 DNA: TGTGCCAGCAGCATGGGGGGAGAGATGGGCATTTCCCTCTCTGGGGCCGACGTCCTGACTTTC
CDR3 protein: CASSMGGEMGISLSGADVLTF

V gene: TRBV6-5
J gene: TRBJ1-2
CDR3 length: 13
D gene: TRBD1
clone size: -
CDR3 DNA: TGTGCCAGCATGACAGGGATTATCTATGGCTACACCTTC
CDR3 protein: CASMTGIIYGYTF

V gene: TRBV7-9
J gene: TRBJ2-1
CDR3 length: 15
D gene: -
clone size: -
CDR3 DNA: TGTGCCAGCAGTGAGAGTTCGTCCGAAAACAATGAGCAGTTCTTC
CDR3 protein: CASSESSSENNEQFF

V gene: TRBV4-3
J gene: TRBJ2-7
CDR3 length: 13
D gene: -
clone size: few
CDR3 DNA: TGTACCAGCAGCCAAGCAGTTTCCTACGAGCAGTACTTC
CDR3 protein: CTSSQAVSYEQYF

V gene: TRBV20-1
J gene: TRBJ2-5
CDR3 length: 16
D gene: -
clone size: -
CDR3 DNA: TGCAGTGCTAGATTGGACCAACTGCTTTTAAAAGCGACCCAGTACTTC
CDR3 protein: CSARLDQLLLKATQYF

V gene: TRBV6-6
J gene: TRBJ2-3
CDR3 length: 13
D gene: TRBD2
clone size: once
CDR3 DNA: TGTGCCAGCAGTACTAGCGTTACAGATACGCAGTATTTT
CDR3 protein: CASSTSVTDTQYF

V gene: TRBV30
J gene: TRBJ2-5
CDR3 length: 12
D gene: TRBD2
clone size: -
CDR3 DNA: TGTGCCTGGAGTATCATGGGGGGGACCCAGTCCTTT
CDR3 protein: CAWSIMGGTQSF

V gene: TRBV6-2/TRBV6-3
J gene: TRBJ2-3
CDR3 length: 13
D gene: TRBD2
clone size: -
CDR3 DNA: TGTGCCGGTTCCGCTGGGACTAGATCCCCGCAATATTTT
CDR3 protein: CAGSAGTRSPQYF